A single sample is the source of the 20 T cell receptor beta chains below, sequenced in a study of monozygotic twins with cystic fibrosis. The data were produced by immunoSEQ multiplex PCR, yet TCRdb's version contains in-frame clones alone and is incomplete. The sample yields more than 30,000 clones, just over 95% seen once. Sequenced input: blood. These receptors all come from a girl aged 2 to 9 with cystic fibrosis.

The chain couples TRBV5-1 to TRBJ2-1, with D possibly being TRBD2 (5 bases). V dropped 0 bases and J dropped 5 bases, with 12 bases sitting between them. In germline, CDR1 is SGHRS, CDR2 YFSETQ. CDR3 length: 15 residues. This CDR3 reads CASSLGQRTHNEQFF. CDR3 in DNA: TGCGCCAGCAGCTTGGGCCAGCGGACTCACAATGAGCAGTTCTTC. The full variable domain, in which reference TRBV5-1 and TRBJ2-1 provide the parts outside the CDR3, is KAGVTQTPRYLIKTRGQQVTLSCSPISGHRSVSWYQQTPGQGLQFLFEYFSETQRNKGNFPGRFSGRQFSNSRSEMNVSTLELGDSALYLCASSLGQRTHNEQFFGPGTRLTVL.

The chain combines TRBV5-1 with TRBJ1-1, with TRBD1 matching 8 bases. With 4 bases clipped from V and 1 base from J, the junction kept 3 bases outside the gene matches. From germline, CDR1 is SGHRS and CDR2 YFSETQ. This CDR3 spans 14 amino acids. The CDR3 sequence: CASSVDRGNTEAFF. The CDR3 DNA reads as TGCGCCAGCAGCGTTGACAGGGGGAACACTGAAGCTTTCTTT.

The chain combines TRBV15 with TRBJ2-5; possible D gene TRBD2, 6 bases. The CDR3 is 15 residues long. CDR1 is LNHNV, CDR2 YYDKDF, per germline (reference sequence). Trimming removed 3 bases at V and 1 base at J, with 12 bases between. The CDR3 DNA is TGTGCCACCAGCAGGTATCGGGAGACCCAAGAGACCCAGTACTTC. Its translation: CATSRYRETQETQYF.

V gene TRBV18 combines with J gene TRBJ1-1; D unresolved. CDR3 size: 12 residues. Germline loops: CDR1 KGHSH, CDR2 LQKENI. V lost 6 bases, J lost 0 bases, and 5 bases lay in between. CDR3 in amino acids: CASSGLNTEAFF. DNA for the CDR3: TGTGCCAGCTCGGGCCTGAACACTGAAGCTTTCTTT.

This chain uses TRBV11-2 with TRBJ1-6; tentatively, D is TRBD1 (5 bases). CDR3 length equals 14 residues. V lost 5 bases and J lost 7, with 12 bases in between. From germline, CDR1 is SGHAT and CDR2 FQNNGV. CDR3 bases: TGTGCCAGCAGCCCCTACAGGTTCAATTCACCCCTCCACTTT. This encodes CASSPYRFNSPLHF.

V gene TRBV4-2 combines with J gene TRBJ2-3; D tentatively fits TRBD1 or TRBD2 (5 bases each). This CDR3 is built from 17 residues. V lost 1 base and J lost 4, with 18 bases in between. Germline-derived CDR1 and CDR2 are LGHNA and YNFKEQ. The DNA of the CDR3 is TGTGCCAGCAGCCAAGTATCACCGGGAAAGGGGTCAGATACGCAGTATTTT. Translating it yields CASSQVSPGKGSDTQYF.

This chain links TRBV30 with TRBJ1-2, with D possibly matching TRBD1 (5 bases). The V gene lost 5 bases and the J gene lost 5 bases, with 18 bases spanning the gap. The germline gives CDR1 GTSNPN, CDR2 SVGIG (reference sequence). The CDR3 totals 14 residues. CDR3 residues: CAWGPASGGYGYTF. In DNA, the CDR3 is TGTGCCTGGGGTCCCGCAAGCGGGGGATATGGCTACACCTTC.

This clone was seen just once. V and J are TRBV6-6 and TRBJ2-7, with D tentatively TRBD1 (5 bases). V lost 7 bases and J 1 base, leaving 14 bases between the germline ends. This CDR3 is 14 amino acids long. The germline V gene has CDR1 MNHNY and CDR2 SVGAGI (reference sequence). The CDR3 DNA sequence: TGTGCCAGCACCATGCAGGGTCTATCCTACGAGCAGTACTTC. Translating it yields CASTMQGLSYEQYF.

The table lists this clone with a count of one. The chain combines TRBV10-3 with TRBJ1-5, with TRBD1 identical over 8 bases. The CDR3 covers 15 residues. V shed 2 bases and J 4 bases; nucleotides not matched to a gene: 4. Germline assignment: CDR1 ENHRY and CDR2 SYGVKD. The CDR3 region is CAISERDRRNQPQHF. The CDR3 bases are TGTGCCATCAGTGAGCGGGACAGGAGGAATCAGCCCCAGCATTTT.

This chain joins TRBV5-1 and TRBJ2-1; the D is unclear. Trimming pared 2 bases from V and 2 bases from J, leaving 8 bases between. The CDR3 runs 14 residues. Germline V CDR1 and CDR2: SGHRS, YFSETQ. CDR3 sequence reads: CASSLTGAYNEQFF. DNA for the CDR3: TGCGCCAGCAGCTTAACGGGCGCCTACAATGAGCAGTTCTTC.

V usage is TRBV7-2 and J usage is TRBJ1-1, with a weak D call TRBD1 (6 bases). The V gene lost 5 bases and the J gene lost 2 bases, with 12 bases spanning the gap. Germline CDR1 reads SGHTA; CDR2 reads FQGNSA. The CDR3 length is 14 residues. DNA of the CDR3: TGTGCCAGCAGCCCGGACAGCAGCAACACTGAAGCTTTCTTT. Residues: CASSPDSSNTEAFF.

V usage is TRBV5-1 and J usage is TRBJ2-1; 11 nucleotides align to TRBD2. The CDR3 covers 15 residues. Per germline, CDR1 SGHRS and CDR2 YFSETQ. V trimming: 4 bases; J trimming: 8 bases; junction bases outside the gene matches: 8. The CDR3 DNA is TGCGCCAGCAGCCTGGGACTAGCGGACAGGGATGAGCAGTTCTTC. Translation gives CASSLGLADRDEQFF.

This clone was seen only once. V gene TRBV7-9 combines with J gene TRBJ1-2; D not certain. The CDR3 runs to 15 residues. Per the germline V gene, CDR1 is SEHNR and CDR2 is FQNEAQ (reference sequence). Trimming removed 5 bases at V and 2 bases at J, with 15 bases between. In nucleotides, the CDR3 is TGTGCCAGCAGCCCTGAGGGCGGCGGCAACTATGGCTACACCTTC. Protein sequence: CASSPEGGGNYGYTF.

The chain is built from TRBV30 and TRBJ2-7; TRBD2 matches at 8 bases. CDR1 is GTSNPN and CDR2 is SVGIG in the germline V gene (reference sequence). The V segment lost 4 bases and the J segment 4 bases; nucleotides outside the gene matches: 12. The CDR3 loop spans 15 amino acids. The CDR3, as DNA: TGTGCCTGGACCGGGGGGGTAGCGGGACTTTACGAGCAGTACTTC. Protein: CAWTGGVAGLYEQYF.

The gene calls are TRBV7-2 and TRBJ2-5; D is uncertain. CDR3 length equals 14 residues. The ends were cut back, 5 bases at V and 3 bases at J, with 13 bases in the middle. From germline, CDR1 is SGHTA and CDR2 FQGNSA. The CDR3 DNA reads TGTGCCAGCAGCAGGGAAGGGTACAAAGAGACCCAGTACTTC. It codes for CASSREGYKETQYF.

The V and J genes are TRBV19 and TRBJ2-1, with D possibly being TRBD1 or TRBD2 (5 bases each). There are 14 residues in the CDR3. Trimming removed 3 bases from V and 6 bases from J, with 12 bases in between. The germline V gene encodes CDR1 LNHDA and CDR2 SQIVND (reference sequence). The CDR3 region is CASSMGLASNEQFF. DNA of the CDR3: TGTGCCAGTAGTATGGGGCTAGCTTCCAATGAGCAGTTCTTC. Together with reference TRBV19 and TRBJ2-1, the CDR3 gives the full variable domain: DGGITQSPKYLFRKEGQNVTLSCEQNLNHDAMYWYRQDPGQGLRLIYYSQIVNDFQKGDIAEGYSVSREKKESFPLTVTSAQKNPTAFYLCASSMGLASNEQFFGPGTRLTVL.

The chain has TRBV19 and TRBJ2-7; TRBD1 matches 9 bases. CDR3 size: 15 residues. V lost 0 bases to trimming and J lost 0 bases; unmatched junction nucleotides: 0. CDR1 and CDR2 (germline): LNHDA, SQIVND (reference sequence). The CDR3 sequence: CASSIEDRGSYEQYF. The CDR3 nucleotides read TGTGCCAGTAGTATAGAGGACAGGGGCTCCTACGAGCAGTACTTC.

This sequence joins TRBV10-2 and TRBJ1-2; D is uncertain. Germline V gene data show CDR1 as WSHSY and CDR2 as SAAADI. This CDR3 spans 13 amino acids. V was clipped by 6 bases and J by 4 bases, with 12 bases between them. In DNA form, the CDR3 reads TGCGCCAGCAGCGTGGGAGTCCGCTATGGCTACACCTTC. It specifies CASSVGVRYGYTF.

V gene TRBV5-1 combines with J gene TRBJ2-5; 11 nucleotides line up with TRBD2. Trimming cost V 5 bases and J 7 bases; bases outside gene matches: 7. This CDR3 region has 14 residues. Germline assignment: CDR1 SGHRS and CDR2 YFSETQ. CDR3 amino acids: CASRGLAAEGTQYF. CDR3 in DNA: TGCGCCAGCAGGGGACTAGCGGCCGAGGGGACCCAGTACTTC. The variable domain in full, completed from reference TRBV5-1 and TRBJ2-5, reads KAGVTQTPRYLIKTRGQQVTLSCSPISGHRSVSWYQQTPGQGLQFLFEYFSETQRNKGNFPGRFSGRQFSNSRSEMNVSTLELGDSALYLCASRGLAAEGTQYFGPGTRLLVL.

CDR3 sequence reads: CASSYRSGNIQYF. The CDR3 region has the DNA TGTGCCAGCAGTTACCGCTCCGGAAACATTCAGTACTTC. The genes are TRBV6-5 and TRBJ2-4; D is uncertain. The length of the CDR3 is 13 residues. Trimming took off 2 bases at V and 6 bases at J, with 8 bases between the two ends. CDR1 and CDR2 (germline): MNHEY, SVGAGI.